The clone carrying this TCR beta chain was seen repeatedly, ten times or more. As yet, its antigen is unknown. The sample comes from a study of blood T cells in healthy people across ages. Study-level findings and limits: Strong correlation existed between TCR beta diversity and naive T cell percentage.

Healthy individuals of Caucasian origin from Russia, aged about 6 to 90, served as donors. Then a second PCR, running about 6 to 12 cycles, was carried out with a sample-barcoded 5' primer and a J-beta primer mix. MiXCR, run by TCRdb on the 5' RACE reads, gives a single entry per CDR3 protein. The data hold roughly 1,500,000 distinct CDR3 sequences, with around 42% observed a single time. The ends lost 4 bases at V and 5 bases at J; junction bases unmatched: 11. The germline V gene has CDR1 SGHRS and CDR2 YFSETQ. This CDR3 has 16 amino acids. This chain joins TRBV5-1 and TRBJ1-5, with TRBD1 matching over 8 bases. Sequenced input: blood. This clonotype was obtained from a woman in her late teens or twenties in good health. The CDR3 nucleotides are TGCGCCAGCAGCGCGACCGGGACAGGTGATTATCAGCCCCAGCATTTT. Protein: CASSATGTGDYQPQHF.